Listed below are T cell receptor beta chains from one sample, sequenced in a study of OX40 agonist ivuxolimab in advanced cancers. Data came from immunoSEQ multiplex PCR; TCRdb stores just in-frame clones and leaves some out. The data contain roughly 70,000 clones, 75% to 90% of them singletons. The sequencing here drew on CD4+ or CD8+ T cells sorted from blood, taken in a trial of the OX40 agonist ivuxolimab. These receptor sequences come from an adult with an advanced solid tumor such as melanoma, head and neck, liver or kidney cancer. The CDR3 runs from the conserved cysteine through the conserved F or W. D genes are given only for firm matches.

D gene	V gene	J gene	CDR3 protein
.	TRBV4-1	TRBJ1-1	CASSQTTGKVFF
.	TRBV29-1	TRBJ1-5	CSVGSLNQPQHF
TRBD1	TRBV18	TRBJ2-3	CASPLDQGASDTQYF
TRBD1	TRBV5-1	TRBJ2-7	CASSRQGDYEQYF
TRBD1	TRBV7-2	TRBJ1-1	CASSLRTGGGTEAFF
TRBD1	TRBV28	TRBJ1-4	CASSPTGGANEKLFF
.	TRBV5-6	TRBJ1-2	CASSWDSGRGGYTF
.	TRBV7-7	TRBJ2-2	CASSEGTGELFF
.	TRBV6-1	TRBJ2-6	CASSRIRSGANVLTF
.	TRBV27	TRBJ2-1	CASSLYKGISYNEQFF
.	TRBV19	TRBJ1-1	CASSIADGTEAFF
.	TRBV18	TRBJ1-1	CASSATGEGAFF
TRBD2	TRBV5-6	TRBJ2-1	CASSQPLGPSGRGEQFF
.	TRBV28	TRBJ1-4	CASSFYTPATNEKLFF
.	TRBV18	TRBJ2-2	CASSPSTRRNTGELFF
.	TRBV28	TRBJ1-2	CASTLGWDGYTF
.	TRBV28	TRBJ1-3	CASSFGGNTIYF
.	TRBV2	TRBJ1-4	CASKGIATNEKLFF
TRBD1	TRBV5-6	TRBJ1-2	CASSLDTGTGGRKGYTF
.	TRBV7-2	TRBJ2-5	CASSFFETQYF
.	TRBV6-1	TRBJ1-3	CASRPFSGNTIYF
TRBD2	TRBV19	TRBJ2-1	CASSTPSGRSANEQFF
.	TRBV5-1	TRBJ2-1	CASGLGDSDYNEQFF
TRBD1	TRBV28	TRBJ2-2	CASKGTDNTGELFF
.	TRBV5-1	TRBJ2-5	CASSLDPTPGETQYF
.	TRBV10-3	TRBJ1-5	CAISRDSNQPQHF
.	TRBV11-2	TRBJ2-3	CASSLFPGTQYF
.	TRBV7-8	TRBJ1-1	CASSLAWQSTKAFF
.	TRBV20-1	TRBJ2-7	CSASPNEQYF
.	TRBV21-1	TRBJ1-2	CASSKCGRGRRGYTF
.	TRBV19	TRBJ2-2	CASSSRTGELFF
TRBD2	TRBV6-1	TRBJ2-3	CASLAGGRFGDTQYF
TRBD1	TRBV6-1	TRBJ1-5	CASRRTGRNQPQHF
.	TRBV6-5	TRBJ2-1	CASRDLGGYNEQFF
.	TRBV21-1	TRBJ1-1	CASSKARGGGGGTEAFF
.	TRBV6-5	TRBJ1-5	CASGEGQPQHF